This T cell receptor beta chain was captured by sequencing in a study of blood T cell repertoires in COVID-19. Study-level information: Samples came from the United States, Italy and Spain, spanning acute and convalescent COVID-19. Sample material is recorded as cDNA or gDNA derived from T cells, B-cell-depleted T cells, or PBMCs.

In the authors' methods: Amplification of reference gene primers was used by the study to estimate nucleated cell counts. The data were produced by immunoSEQ multiplex PCR, yet TCRdb's version contains in-frame clones alone and is incomplete. From that table come the V and J calls and clone size; the DNA was used to work out D and trimming. Among 200,000 to 250,000 clones listed, around 86% were seen once. This CDR3 spans 14 amino acids. Trimming took off 1 base at V and 0 bases at J, with 6 bases between the two ends. Germline V CDR1 and CDR2: SGHAT, FQNNGV. The sample was peripheral blood. The chain employs TRBV11-2 and TRBJ1-2, with D possibly being TRBD1 (5 bases). This clonotype was obtained from a man aged 25 to 40 who had recovered from COVID-19. The CDR3 is CASSLGGTNYGYTF. The CDR3 DNA is TGTGCCAGCAGCTTAGGGGGCACTAACTATGGCTACACCTTC. The whole variable domain, filled in from reference TRBV11-2 and TRBJ1-2, reads EAGVAQSPRYKIIEKRQSVAFWCNPISGHATLYWYQQILGQGPKLLIQFQNNGVVDDSQLPKDRFSAERLKGVDSTLKIQPAKLEDSAVYLCASSLGGTNYGYTFGSGTRLTVV.